A selection of T cell receptor beta chains follows, all from one sample in a study of T cell repertoires in cytomegalovirus infection. These receptors are not linked to any known antigen. TCRdb re-called the reads through MiXCR, storing one row per CDR3 protein. The table has about 130,000 distinct CDR3 sequences, over 25% seen once. This material consisted of CD8+ T cells from cultured PBMCs, taken from culture after CMV antigen stimulation. These receptors all stem from a human donor in good health (CMV status not recorded). Some clones in this sample may be carry-over from other donors' samples. The CDR3 runs from the conserved cysteine through the conserved F or W. The order of the fields is V gene, CDR3 length, J gene, CDR3 protein.

v_gene: TRBV19
len: 15
j_gene: TRBJ1-4
CDR3aa: CASSRGTDNNEKLFF

v_gene: TRBV27
len: 15
j_gene: TRBJ2-1
CDR3aa: CASSSTLGGVNEQFF

v_gene: TRBV7-9
len: 11
j_gene: TRBJ2-1
CDR3aa: CASSQRPEQFF

v_gene: TRBV11-2
len: 11
j_gene: TRBJ2-7
CDR3aa: CASSGAHEQYF

v_gene: TRBV7-2
len: 15
j_gene: TRBJ1-5
CDR3aa: CASSIVPSSNQPQHF

v_gene: TRBV6-6
len: 16
j_gene: TRBJ1-1
CDR3aa: CASSYDRGEGDTEAFF

v_gene: TRBV5-1
len: 14
j_gene: TRBJ2-2
CDR3aa: CASSRQGLSGELFF

v_gene: TRBV5-4
len: 15
j_gene: TRBJ2-3
CDR3aa: CASSLASPRKDTQYF

v_gene: TRBV10-3
len: 14
j_gene: TRBJ2-1
CDR3aa: CAIRWEQAYNEQFF

v_gene: TRBV29-1
len: 13
j_gene: TRBJ2-1
CDR3aa: CSVAGVPYNEQFF

v_gene: TRBV6-5
len: 15
j_gene: TRBJ2-3
CDR3aa: CASSYTTGGTDTQYF

v_gene: TRBV7-9
len: 18
j_gene: TRBJ2-5
CDR3aa: CASSLERNSVPAQETQYF

v_gene: TRBV6-1
len: 15
j_gene: TRBJ2-5
CDR3aa: CASSEMTSGAETQYF

v_gene: TRBV4-1
len: 15
j_gene: TRBJ1-5
CDR3aa: CASSQEAGSNQPQHF

v_gene: TRBV27
len: 14
j_gene: TRBJ1-1
CDR3aa: CASSFGMLNTEAFF

v_gene: TRBV6-1
len: 14
j_gene: TRBJ1-5
CDR3aa: CASSEARQNQPQHF

v_gene: TRBV28
len: 16
j_gene: TRBJ1-1
CDR3aa: CASSFLTGGYLTEAFF

v_gene: TRBV5-6
len: 16
j_gene: TRBJ2-2
CDR3aa: CASSRVGTLTTGELFF

v_gene: TRBV20-1
len: 15
j_gene: TRBJ1-6
CDR3aa: CSDRDTSSYNSPLHF

v_gene: TRBV6-6
len: 16
j_gene: TRBJ2-5
CDR3aa: CASSYSLGGRQETQYF

v_gene: TRBV27
len: 13
j_gene: TRBJ1-1
CDR3aa: CASSHRQNTEAFF

v_gene: TRBV28
len: 13
j_gene: TRBJ2-7
CDR3aa: CATFRDGSYEQYF